This T cell receptor (beta chain) came from a study of identical twins. TCRdb fed the 5' RACE reads into MiXCR, producing one record per CDR3 protein. Of some 1,700,000 distinct CDR3 sequences listed, 32% are singletons. Deletions cut 2 bases from V and 4 bases from J, with 12 bases between. The length of the CDR3 is 14 residues. Germline loops: CDR1 SQVTM, CDR2 ANQGSEA. Sequenced sample: cord blood. The chain has TRBV29-1 and TRBJ1-3; D gene ambiguous. The TCR originated in a newborn girl in good health. CDR3 nucleotide sequence: TGCAGCGTTGAATGGGAAGGCGGGGGAAACACCATATATTTT. It translates to CSVEWEGGGNTIYF. Together with reference TRBV29-1 and TRBJ1-3, the CDR3 gives the full variable domain: SAVISQKPSRDICQRGTSLTIQCQVDSQVTMMFWYRQQPGQSLTLIATANQGSEATYESGFVIDKFPISRPNLTFSTLTVSNMSPEDSSIYLCSVEWEGGGNTIYFGEGSWLTVV.